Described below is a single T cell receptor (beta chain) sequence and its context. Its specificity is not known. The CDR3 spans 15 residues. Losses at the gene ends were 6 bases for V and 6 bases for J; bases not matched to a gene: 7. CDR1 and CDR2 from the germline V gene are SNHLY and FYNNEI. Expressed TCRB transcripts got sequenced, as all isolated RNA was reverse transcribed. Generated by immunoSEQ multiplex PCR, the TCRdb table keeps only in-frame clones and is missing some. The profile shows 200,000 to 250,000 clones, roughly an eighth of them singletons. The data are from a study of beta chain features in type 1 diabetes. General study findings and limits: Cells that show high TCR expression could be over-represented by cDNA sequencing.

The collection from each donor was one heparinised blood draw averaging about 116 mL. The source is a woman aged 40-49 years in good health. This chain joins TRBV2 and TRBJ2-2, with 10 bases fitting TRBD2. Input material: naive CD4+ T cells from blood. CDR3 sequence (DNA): TGTGCCAGCAGATCGGAGCGGGGGGGCCCCGGGGAGCTGTTTTTT. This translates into CASRSERGGPGELFF.